These 12 T cell receptor beta chains were sequenced from one sample in a study of CD8 T cells in ankylosing spondylitis. Using its own MiXCR run on the 5' RACE reads, TCRdb lists one record per CDR3 protein. The table has fewer than 200,000 distinct CDR3 sequences, roughly 20% seen once. Sequencing used blood, either unsorted or a sorted T cell fraction (not recorded which). The receptor set was obtained from a male donor aged 10-35 years with ankylosing spondylitis or in good health (not recorded which).

This clonotype was recorded many times. The chain uses TRBV20-1 and TRBJ2-3; 16 bases are shared with TRBD2. V gave up 5 bases and J gave up 6 bases; unmatched junction bases: 5. This CDR3 spans 15 amino acids. Germline CDR1 reads DFQATT; CDR2 reads SNEGSKA (reference sequence). The CDR3 reads CSAGGLAGGFDTQYF. The CDR3 nucleotides read TGCAGTGCTGGGGGACTAGCGGGAGGGTTCGATACGCAGTATTTT.

This clonotype has a count of ten or more. The chain is built from TRBV28 and TRBJ2-7, with a possible D match to TRBD1 (6 bases). V was clipped by 6 bases and J by 4 bases, with 25 bases between them. Germline V gene lookup returns CDR1 MDHEN and CDR2 SYDVKM. This CDR3 has 17 residues. The DNA of the CDR3 is TGTGCCAGCAGACGCCGGGACACGATAAACCGAGGGTACGAGCAGTACTTC. It is translated as CASRRRDTINRGYEQYF.

This clonotype was counted ten times or more. This chain uses TRBV6-2 or TRBV6-3 with TRBJ2-3; 10 nucleotides align to TRBD2. The CDR3 covers 14 residues. V lost 5 bases to trimming and J lost 2 bases; unmatched junction nucleotides: 1. The germline CDR1 and CDR2 sequences are MNHEY and SVGEGT. DNA of the CDR3: TGTGCCAGCAGTAGCGGGAGGGCCACAGATACGCAGTATTTT. Translating gives CASSSGRATDTQYF.

The gene calls are TRBV4-3 and TRBJ2-1; D may be TRBD1 (6 bases). Germline V gene lookup returns CDR1 LGHNA and CDR2 YSLEER. The CDR3 is made up of 16 amino acids. V was cut by 0 bases and J by 6 bases, with 15 bases left in between. CDR3 bases: TGCGCCAGCAGCCAAGATTACCGGACAGTGAGCAATGAGCAGTTCTTC. It specifies CASSQDYRTVSNEQFF.

This clonotype was counted many times. This chain links TRBV20-1 with TRBJ2-4, with a tentative D call TRBD2 (5 bases). Looked up from germline, CDR1 is DFQATT and CDR2 is SNEGSKA (reference sequence). This CDR3 contains 12 residues. Trimming took 5 bases from V and 11 from J, leaving 16 bases between them. CDR3 residues: CSARPGETFQYF. CDR3 bases: TGCAGTGCTCGACCCGGGGAGACTTTTCAGTACTTC.

The table lists this clonotype with many counts. The V gene is TRBV7-9, the J gene TRBJ2-1; 10 nucleotides match TRBD1. With 5 bases clipped from V and 0 bases from J, the junction kept 4 bases outside the gene matches. The germline CDR1 and CDR2 sequences are SEHNR and FQNEAQ (reference sequence). The CDR3 length is 16 residues. The DNA of the CDR3 is TGTGCCAGCAGCCCGAGGACAGGGGGCTCCTACAATGAGCAGTTCTTC. It specifies CASSPRTGGSYNEQFF.

The chain employs TRBV4-1 and TRBJ2-1; D might be TRBD2 (7 bases). Germline V lookup: CDR1 MGHRA, CDR2 YSYEKL. The CDR3 spans 16 residues. Deletions cut 4 bases from V and 5 bases from J, with 18 bases between. Here the CDR3 reads CASSRGGEGGHNEQFF. Written as DNA, the CDR3 is TGCGCCAGCAGCCGGGGGGGAGAGGGGGGACACAATGAGCAGTTCTTC.

This clonotype has ten or more counts. The chain uses TRBV7-2 and TRBJ2-4; 15 bases agree with TRBD2. This CDR3 region has 19 residues. Per the germline V gene, CDR1 is SGHTA and CDR2 is FQGNSA. The V segment lost 1 base and the J segment 7 bases; nucleotides outside the gene matches: 11. Here the CDR3 DNA reads TGTGCCAGCAGCTTAGGAGGACTAGCGGGAGGGACATTCGAGAACATTCAGTACTTC. The encoded protein is CASSLGGLAGGTFENIQYF. The variable domain in full, completed from reference TRBV7-2 and TRBJ2-4, reads GAGVSQSPSNKVTEKGKDVELRCDPISGHTALYWYRQSLGQGLEFLIYFQGNSAPDKSGLPSDRFSAERTGGSVSTLTIQRTQQEDSAVYLCASSLGGLAGGTFENIQYFGAGTRLSVL.

This clonotype was observed many times. This rearrangement joins TRBV3-1 to TRBJ1-2; D is undetermined. The germline V and J ends were trimmed by 1 base and 2 bases, with 5 bases remaining between them. The CDR3 runs to 13 residues. Germline lookup yields CDR1 LGHDT and CDR2 YNNKEL (reference sequence). The CDR3 DNA reads as TGTGCCAGCAGCCAAGTGAAGAACTATGGCTACACCTTC. The encoded protein is CASSQVKNYGYTF.

This clonotype was seen many times. The chain is built from TRBV12-3 or TRBV12-4 and TRBJ2-3, with no clear D. V was shortened by 6 bases and J by 2 bases, with 21 bases between the two germline ends. The CDR3 has 17 amino acids. The CDR3 DNA reads TGTGCCAGCAGCCGACCAACAGCAGTTTCTCACACAGATACGCAGTATTTT. It specifies CASSRPTAVSHTDTQYF.

In this sample, this clonotype turned up many times. The CDR3 nucleotides read TGTGCCAGCAGTGTTGGGCGGCCCTCTGGAAACACCATATATTTT. Residues: CASSVGRPSGNTIYF. The gene calls are TRBV6-1 and TRBJ1-3, with no clear D. CDR1 and CDR2 (germline): MNHNS, SASEGT. The CDR3 totals 15 residues. Between the trimmed V and J ends, which lost 4 bases and 0 bases, there was a span of 10 bases.

The gene calls are TRBV9 and TRBJ2-7; 10 nucleotides agree with TRBD2. CDR1 and CDR2 (germline): SGDLS, YYNGEE. The CDR3 length is 14 residues. Germline trimming cut 4 bases from V and 1 base from J; bases unmatched to any gene: 2. The CDR3 nucleotides read TGTGCCAGCAGCAGGACTAGCGGTTCCTACGAGCAGTACTTC. This gives the protein CASSRTSGSYEQYF.